This T cell receptor beta chain was sequenced for a study of cytomegalovirus exposure and HLA in healthy donors. The V gene lost 8 bases and the J gene lost 2 bases, with 19 bases spanning the gap. The CDR3 has 16 residues. CDR1 is MDHEN and CDR2 is SYDVKM in the germline V gene. The protocol was immunoSEQ multiplex PCR, while the TCRdb copy is restricted to in-frame clones and leaves out a portion. The sample holds about 190,000 clones, approximately 88% seen once. The receptor comes from a man aged 18 to 30 in good health and CMV-seropositive. Sequenced: PBMCs. V and J are TRBV28 and TRBJ1-5, with no clear D. This chain's CDR3 is CASENFLLLGNQPQHF. The CDR3 DNA is TGTGCCAGCGAGAACTTCCTGTTGTTAGGCAATCAGCCCCAGCATTTT.